This record looks at one T cell receptor (beta chain) sequence and its context. The antigen remains undetermined. The CDR3 is 13 amino acids. Germline lookup yields CDR1 GTSNPN and CDR2 SVGIG (reference sequence). V trimming: 1 base; J trimming: 4 bases; junction bases outside the gene matches: 4. This specimen belongs to a study of OX40 agonist ivuxolimab in advanced cancers. Turning to the study itself: Ivuxolimab, which is an agonistic anti-OX40 (CD134) antibody, was administered to the patients. The study reported partial responses in three patients: one hepatocellular carcinoma, two cutaneous melanoma. Study-wide results and limits: CD8+ T cells (on average) carried more expanded clones than CD4+ T cells. It was also the case that some nonresponders had low normalized T-cell clonal expansion.

Repertoires were generated with immunoSEQ multiplex PCR, while TCRdb's copy carries only in-frame clones and drops some. The profile covers tens of thousands of clones, with about 86% appearing a single time and 6.5% taken by the ten largest. V and J are TRBV30 and TRBJ2-7; 7 bases agree with TRBD2. This TCR was sampled from an adult with an advanced solid tumor such as melanoma, head and neck, liver or kidney cancer. This specimen consisted of CD4+ or CD8+ T cells sorted from blood, obtained in a trial of the OX40 agonist ivuxolimab. The CDR3 sequence is CAWSGDYFYEQYF. The CDR3 region has the DNA TGTGCCTGGAGTGGGGACTACTTTTACGAGCAGTACTTC.